Presented here are 27 T cell receptor beta chains from one specimen sequenced in a study of CD8 T cells in ankylosing spondylitis (dated by TCRdb to the late 2010s). Receptor libraries were prepared by 5' RACE. Sequenced using an Illumina HiSeq 2500. TCRdb took the public reads, trimmed them with fastp at Q25, ran MiXCR for clone calling and kept in-frame beta chains. Merged by CDR3 protein, the rows form single entries marked with the most common genes and DNA. This sample holds about 130,000 distinct CDR3 sequences; about 7% were observed only once. The ten biggest clones cover approximately 12% of the sample. Input material: blood, either unsorted or a sorted T cell fraction (not recorded which). These receptors came from a male donor with ankylosing spondylitis or in good health (not recorded which).

This clonotype was counted only a few times. The gene calls are TRBV7-9 and TRBJ2-2, with TRBD1 as a possible D gene (5 bases). The CDR3 consists of 14 residues. The V end lost 2 bases, the J end lost 4 bases, and 8 bases lay between the germline ends. In germline, CDR1 is SEHNR, CDR2 FQNEAQ (reference sequence). CDR3 sequence: CASSLNQGTGELFF. CDR3 coding DNA: TGTGCCAGCAGCTTAAATCAGGGCACCGGGGAGCTGTTTTTT. Combining the CDR3 with reference TRBV7-9 and TRBJ2-2 gives the whole variable domain DTGVSQNPRHKITKRGQNVTFRCDPISEHNRLYWYRQTLGQGPEFLTYFQNEAQLEKSRLLSDRFSAERPKGSFSTLEIQRTEQGDSAMYLCASSLNQGTGELFFGEGSRLTVL.

J is TRBJ1-3 and V is TRBV9; D perhaps matches TRBD1 (5 bases). Germline assignment: CDR1 SGDLS and CDR2 YYNGEE. This CDR3 comprises 15 residues. Between the trimmed V and J ends, which lost 3 bases and 0 bases, there was a span of 10 bases. DNA for the CDR3: TGTGCCAGCAGCGGTGGGGCAGCCTCTGGAAACACCATATATTTT. It encodes CASSGGAASGNTIYF.

This clonotype was seen at least ten times. V and J are TRBV3-1 and TRBJ2-7; tentatively, D is TRBD1 or TRBD2 (5 bases each). CDR3 size: 15 residues. The V and J ends lost 2 bases and 3 bases respectively, with 14 bases between them. Looked up from germline, CDR1 is LGHDT and CDR2 is YNNKEL (reference sequence). The CDR3 bases are TGTGCCAGCAGCCAAATAACAGGTGGAGGCTACGAGCAGTACTTC. Encoded protein: CASSQITGGGYEQYF.

This clonotype was observed a few times. V and J are TRBV20-1 and TRBJ2-1; D unclear. The length of the CDR3 is 15 residues. Trimming pared 6 bases from V and 0 bases from J, leaving 15 bases between. Germline CDR1 is DFQATT and CDR2 is SNEGSKA (reference sequence). DNA for the CDR3: TGCAGTGCCCTCCACGCGGCCAGCTCCTACAATGAGCAGTTCTTC. It translates to CSALHAASSYNEQFF.

This clonotype was counted ten times or more. The chain couples TRBV12-3 or TRBV12-4 to TRBJ1-6; maybe TRBD1 (6 bases). V was shortened by 1 base and J by 10 bases, with 11 bases between the two germline ends. The CDR3 covers 14 residues. The CDR3 bases are TGTGCCAGCAGTTTAGACAGGGTTGGCTCACCCCTCCACTTT. It encodes CASSLDRVGSPLHF.

This clonotype was counted a few times. V usage is TRBV5-1 and J usage is TRBJ2-5; D unclear. CDR1 is SGHRS, CDR2 YFSETQ, per germline. CDR3 length: 14 residues. V gave up 7 bases and J gave up 3 bases, with 16 bases separating them. Written as DNA, the CDR3 is TGCGCCAGCCTCCTTGCGCAGTATGAAGAGACCCAGTACTTC. This encodes CASLLAQYEETQYF.

Regarding this clonotype: A much larger clone differs from this one at a single base, so this may be a read error. V usage is TRBV20-1 and J usage is TRBJ2-7; 10 positions match TRBD1. CDR3 length: 13 residues. Germline V CDR1 and CDR2: DFQATT, SNEGSKA (reference sequence). This CDR3 reads CSADPGQGYEQCF. As DNA, the CDR3 is TGCAGTGCTGACCCGGGACAGGGGTACGAGCAGTGCTTC.

A few counts support this clonotype. J is TRBJ1-2 and V is TRBV5-5; D call uncertain. CDR1 SGHKS and CDR2 YYEKEE come from the germline V gene (reference sequence). V lost 0 bases, J lost 4 bases, and 13 bases lay in between. The CDR3 consists of 15 residues. CDR3 coding DNA: TGTGCCAGCAGCTTGGAGGAGGGAAGGGCCTATGGCTACACCTTC. Protein sequence: CASSLEEGRAYGYTF. Complete variable domain (other parts from reference TRBV5-5 and TRBJ1-2): DAGVTQSPTHLIKTRGQQVTLRCSPISGHKSVSWYQQVLGQGPQFIFQYYEKEERGRGNFPDRFSARQFPNYSSELNVNALLLGDSALYLCASSLEEGRAYGYTFGSGTRLTVV.

In this sample, this clonotype turned up many times. The chain is built from TRBV7-6 and TRBJ2-3; possibly TRBD1 for D (5 bases). Germline V lookup: CDR1 SGHVS, CDR2 FNYEAQ. V gave up 0 bases and J gave up 0 bases, with 16 bases separating them. The CDR3 consists of 18 residues. CDR3 coding DNA: TGTGCCAGCAGCTTAGCTGGCAGGACAATTTATAGCACAGATACGCAGTATTTT. This sequence encodes CASSLAGRTIYSTDTQYF.

In its sample, this clonotype was seen many times. The chain couples TRBV12-3 or TRBV12-4 to TRBJ2-3; 14 bases fit TRBD2. V gave up 6 bases and J gave up 6 bases; unmatched junction bases: 8. The length of the CDR3 is 16 residues. DNA for the CDR3: TGTGCCAGCAGAGCGGGACTAGCGGGGGTTATGGATACGCAGTATTTT. Amino acids: CASRAGLAGVMDTQYF.

This clonotype occurred many times. The chain combines TRBV10-3 with TRBJ1-6; tentative D call: TRBD1 (5 bases). V was pared by 7 bases and J by 5 bases, with 9 bases between. The CDR3 spans 13 residues. The germline gives CDR1 ENHRY, CDR2 SYGVKD. CDR3 sequence (DNA): TGTGCCATCAACCAGGGCAATAATTCACCCCTCCACTTT. It yields the protein CAINQGNNSPLHF.

This clonotype was seen ten or more times. V gene TRBV12-3 or TRBV12-4 combines with J gene TRBJ2-2; unclear D gene. V shed 5 bases and J shed 5 bases, with 15 bases lying between them. CDR3 length equals 15 residues. The DNA for the CDR3 is TGTGCCAGCAGTCTCCCTGGCGCCCAAACCGGGGAGCTGTTTTTT. Residues: CASSLPGAQTGELFF.

In this sample, this clonotype turned up many times. The CDR3 here is CSVRGGQSWVNTEAFF. CDR3 DNA: TGCAGCGTGAGGGGGGGGCAGTCGTGGGTGAACACTGAAGCTTTCTTT. This chain connects TRBV29-1 to TRBJ1-1; tentatively, D is TRBD1 (6 bases). Germline CDR1 reads SQVTM; CDR2 reads ANQGSEA. CDR3 length equals 16 residues. Trimming shortened V by 6 bases and J by 0 bases, and 20 bases separated the two germline ends.

This clonotype was seen at least ten times. V and J are TRBV30 and TRBJ1-2, with D perhaps TRBD1 (6 bases). The CDR3 loop spans 14 amino acids. The V gene's germline CDR1 is GTSNPN and CDR2 SVGIG (reference sequence). Trimming left V 3 bases short and J 4 bases short, with 15 bases between. In DNA form, the CDR3 reads TGTGCCTGGAGCCCCATGGGGGGCGCCTATGGCTACACCTTC. This codes for CAWSPMGGAYGYTF.

This clonotype occurred many times. Here the CDR3 reads CASSLTLSGRASNEQFF. CDR3 bases: TGTGCCAGCAGCTTAACCCTTAGCGGGAGGGCCTCCAATGAGCAGTTCTTC. V and J are TRBV7-9 and TRBJ2-1, with 11 bases that match TRBD2. J was trimmed by 6 bases and V by 2 bases; bases with no gene match: 9. This CDR3 region has 17 residues. Germline CDR1 is SEHNR and CDR2 is FQNEAQ (reference sequence).

This clonotype was observed at least ten times. This chain connects TRBV20-1 to TRBJ1-6, with D possibly TRBD1 on 5 matching bases. V lost 4 bases and J lost 3, with 13 bases in between. This CDR3 has 15 residues. CDR1 DFQATT and CDR2 SNEGSKA come from the germline V gene (reference sequence). The CDR3 DNA follows: TGCAGTGCTAAGGCTTGGGGCCTCTATAATTCACCCCTCCACTTT. This codes for CSAKAWGLYNSPLHF.

This clonotype has ten or more counts. The rearrangement joins TRBV20-1 to TRBJ2-1, with 7 nucleotides matching TRBD1. With 1 base clipped from V and 4 bases from J, the junction kept 4 bases outside the gene matches. CDR1 and CDR2 from the germline V gene are DFQATT and SNEGSKA (reference sequence). The CDR3 consists of 14 residues. CDR3 DNA: TGCAGTGCTAGAGGACAGGGTTTTTACAATGAGCAGTTCTTC. Its protein product is CSARGQGFYNEQFF.

This clonotype was recorded at least ten times. CDR3: CASSFEQYTGELFF. The CDR3 DNA reads as TGCGCCAGCAGCTTCGAACAGTACACCGGGGAGCTGTTTTTT. The gene calls are TRBV5-1 and TRBJ2-2; D not certain. Germline CDR1 is SGHRS and CDR2 is YFSETQ. With 2 bases removed from V and 3 bases from J, the gap between germline ends came to 8 bases. This CDR3 spans 14 amino acids.

This clonotype was recorded many times. This chain connects TRBV5-1 to TRBJ2-7; 11 bases map to TRBD2. This CDR3 region has 15 residues. CDR1 is SGHRS, CDR2 YFSETQ, per germline. Trimming removed 6 bases from V and 2 bases from J; junction bases left unmatched: 7. The CDR3 is CASTPVAGGTYEQYF. CDR3 DNA sequence: TGCGCCAGCACCCCCGTAGCGGGGGGGACCTACGAGCAGTACTTC.

This clonotype was recorded at least ten times. CDR3 amino acids: CASSRGAGANVLTF. In DNA, the CDR3 is TGTGCCAGCAGTCGGGGCGCTGGGGCCAACGTCCTGACTTTC. The chain is built from TRBV12-3 or TRBV12-4 and TRBJ2-6; D possibly uses TRBD1 or TRBD2 (5 bases each). V lost 5 bases, J lost 2 bases, and 7 bases lay in between. The CDR3 sequence is 14 residues long.

This clonotype was counted only a few times. The V and J genes are TRBV12-3 or TRBV12-4 and TRBJ1-5; 8 bases agree with TRBD1. The CDR3 runs to 15 residues. Trimming at V came to 5 bases and at J to 6 bases, leaving 9 bases not matched to a gene. The CDR3 spells CASSGQGGDGQPQHF. The CDR3 DNA follows: TGTGCCAGCAGTGGACAGGGAGGGGATGGTCAGCCCCAGCATTTT.

This clonotype was seen many times. Germline and junction disagree at one end, which may indicate a read error. The chain links TRBV5-1 to TRBJ1-1; D not resolved. The CDR3 is made up of 14 amino acids. Germline V gives CDR1 SGHRS, CDR2 YFSETQ. CDR3 region: CASRLVLGDTEAFF. The DNA of the CDR3 is TGCGCCAGCAGGTTGGTTTTGGGAGACACTGAAGCTTTCTTT.

This clonotype was detected ten times or more. The chain is built from TRBV24-1 and TRBJ2-1; D unresolved. From germline, CDR1 is KGHDR and CDR2 SFDVKD. This CDR3 is built from 14 residues. V lost 9 bases and J 6 bases, leaving 17 bases between the germline ends. The CDR3 sequence: CATGALNGRNEQFF. The CDR3 DNA reads TGTGCCACCGGAGCTCTAAACGGGCGCAATGAGCAGTTCTTC.

This clonotype was observed many times. The chain joins TRBV10-3 to TRBJ2-3, with D possibly being TRBD2 (6 bases). This CDR3 has 15 residues. Germline values: CDR1 ENHRY, CDR2 SYGVKD. V lost 7 bases and J lost 3, with 17 bases in between. The CDR3 bases are TGTGCCATCAAGGGAGTGCCGGGACTTACAGATACGCAGTATTTT. Residues: CAIKGVPGLTDTQYF.

At least ten counts were recorded for this clonotype. This chain connects TRBV20-1 to TRBJ1-4; D call uncertain. V lost 6 bases and J lost 4, with 15 bases in between. This CDR3 has 14 amino acids. The germline CDR1 and CDR2 sequences are DFQATT and SNEGSKA (reference sequence). In nucleotides, the CDR3 is TGCAGTGCCTCCTGGGCCTTGGGTAATGAAAAACTGTTTTTT. Translation gives CSASWALGNEKLFF.

This clonotype showed up many times. J is TRBJ2-2 and V is TRBV30, with 10 bases identical to TRBD2. This CDR3 contains 15 residues. Germline V lookup: CDR1 GTSNPN, CDR2 SVGIG (reference sequence). V shed 0 bases, J shed 5 bases, and the junction held 3 bases outside the gene matches. This chain's CDR3 is CAWSVLAGETGELFF. As DNA, the CDR3 is TGTGCCTGGAGTGTTCTAGCGGGAGAAACCGGGGAGCTGTTTTTT.

This clonotype was detected many times. The J gene is TRBJ2-7, the V gene TRBV5-1; D remains unclear. V was shortened by 0 bases and J by 3 bases, with 13 bases between the two germline ends. The CDR3 sequence is 15 residues long. In germline, CDR1 is SGHRS, CDR2 YFSETQ. The CDR3 sequence is CASSLEPRARYEQYF. For the CDR3, the DNA is TGCGCCAGCAGCTTGGAACCCAGAGCCCGCTACGAGCAGTACTTC.